What follows are 15 T cell receptor beta chains derived from one specimen sequenced in a study of blood T cell repertoires in COVID-19. Only in-frame clones appear in the TCRdb table, and some are missing; sequencing was by immunoSEQ multiplex PCR. The table shows hundreds of thousands of clones, with approximately 90% occurring only once. Sequencing used PBMCs or T cells enriched from blood (not recorded which). Receptor source: a man aged 30 to 45 who had recovered from COVID-19.

The rearrangement links TRBV11-3 to TRBJ1-1; D unresolved. The CDR3 totals 13 residues. Looked up from germline, CDR1 is SGHNT and CDR2 is YENEEA. The V and J ends lost 1 base and 2 bases respectively, with 5 bases between them. CDR3 nucleotides: TGTGCCAGCAGCTTAGCTCCTAACACTGAAGCTTTCTTT. Its protein product is CASSLAPNTEAFF.

The chain employs TRBV28 and TRBJ1-6, with TRBD1 as a possible D gene (5 bases). CDR1 and CDR2 from the germline V gene are MDHEN and SYDVKM. The V end was cut by 4 bases, the J end by 10 bases, with 8 bases between. This CDR3 is built from 12 residues. The CDR3: CASSSPGSPLHF. The CDR3 nucleotides are TGTGCCAGCAGTTCCCCAGGGTCACCCCTCCACTTT.

The gene calls are TRBV7-9 and TRBJ1-3; no clear D gene. V lost 1 base and J lost 1, with 8 bases in between. The CDR3 length is 15 residues. CDR1 is SEHNR, CDR2 FQNEAQ, per germline (reference sequence). CDR3 sequence: CASSLVSDSGNTIYF. CDR3 in DNA: TGTGCCAGCAGCTTAGTTTCAGATTCTGGAAACACCATATATTTT.

The rearrangement joins TRBV7-3 to TRBJ1-6; D might be TRBD1 (6 bases). V was clipped by 2 bases and J by 8 bases, with 13 bases between them. Germline V gene data show CDR1 as SGHTA and CDR2 as FQGTGA. The CDR3 runs to 15 residues. Written as DNA, the CDR3 is TGTGCCAGCAGCTTATCAGGGGTTGGGGATTCACCCCTCCACTTT. Translating gives CASSLSGVGDSPLHF.

The chain uses TRBV3-1 (or the pseudogene TRBV3-2) and TRBJ1-6, with TRBD1 matching 9 bases. CDR1 and CDR2 from the germline V gene are LGHDT and YNNKEL (reference sequence). This CDR3 has 14 residues. With 5 bases clipped from V and 10 bases from J, the junction kept 6 bases outside the gene matches. CDR3 region: CASSSGQGDSPLHF. In DNA form, the CDR3 reads TGTGCCAGCAGCTCGGGACAGGGTGACTCACCCCTCCACTTT.

The CDR3 nucleotides are TGTGCCACCCAGGGGGCGAAACCTCAGGACACCATATATTTT. Its protein is CATQGAKPQDTIYF. The genes are TRBV19 and TRBJ1-3; 8 nucleotides match TRBD1. Losses at the gene ends were 10 bases for V and 8 bases for J; bases not matched to a gene: 13. Germline CDR1 is LNHDA and CDR2 is SQIVND (reference sequence). The CDR3 consists of 14 residues.

The count of this clone is one. The chain uses TRBV30 and TRBJ1-1; 8 bases agree with TRBD1. Germline V gene lookup returns CDR1 GTSNPN and CDR2 SVGIG (reference sequence). This CDR3 spans 13 amino acids. The CDR3 DNA reads TGTGCGGATGACAGGGGAGTGAACACTGAAGCTTTCTTT. Its translation is CADDRGVNTEAFF.

This clone was detected many times. V usage is TRBV14 and J usage is TRBJ2-1; possibly TRBD1 for D (5 bases). CDR1 and CDR2 from the germline V gene are SGHDN and FVKESK. V was pared by 5 bases and J by 0 bases, with 14 bases between. The CDR3 sequence is 16 residues long. The CDR3 nucleotides are TGTGCCAGCAGCGAATTATGGGGCGGCTCCTACAATGAGCAGTTCTTC. This gives the protein CASSELWGGSYNEQFF.

Concerning this clone: Other DNA sequences from this sample encode an identical CDR3 as well. The rearrangement uses TRBV12-3 or TRBV12-4 and TRBJ1-2; tentative D call: TRBD1 (5 bases). V was clipped by 1 base and J by 4 bases, with 7 bases between them. The CDR3 consists of 13 residues. CDR3 DNA: TGTGCCAGCAGTTTAGGGGGCTCCTATGGCTACACCTTC. It codes for CASSLGGSYGYTF.

The gene calls are TRBV28 and TRBJ2-7; 9 nucleotides line up with TRBD1. This CDR3 contains 13 residues. The germline gives CDR1 MDHEN, CDR2 SYDVKM. V was pared by 7 bases and J by 3 bases, with 4 bases of the junction left unmatched. The CDR3 protein is CASTRQGVYEQYF. Written as DNA, the CDR3 is TGTGCCAGCACCAGACAGGGGGTCTACGAGCAGTACTTC. The variable domain in full, completed from reference TRBV28 and TRBJ2-7, reads DVKVTQSSRYLVKRTGEKVFLECVQDMDHENMFWYRQDPGLGLRLIYFSYDVKMKEKGDIPEGYSVSREKKERFSLILESASTNQTSMYLCASTRQGVYEQYFGPGTRLTVT.

The V call is TRBV7-9, the J call TRBJ1-4; no definite D call. This CDR3 is 16 amino acids long. Looked up from germline, CDR1 is SEHNR and CDR2 is FQNEAQ (reference sequence). Trimming shortened V by 5 bases and J by 5 bases, and 18 bases separated the two germline ends. The CDR3 region has the DNA TGTGCCAGCAGCCCTTCGACCGGAGCCACAAATGAAAAACTGTTTTTT. Amino acids: CASSPSTGATNEKLFF.

The chain links TRBV28 to TRBJ2-3; perhaps TRBD1 as D (5 bases). CDR1 and CDR2 (germline): MDHEN, SYDVKM. The CDR3 runs to 12 residues. Trimming took 8 bases from V and 1 from J, leaving 7 bases between them. The CDR3 DNA sequence: TGTGCCAGCGAACAGGGCACAGATACGCAGTATTTT. This codes for CASEQGTDTQYF. Using reference TRBV28 and TRBJ2-3 for the parts outside the CDR3, the full variable domain is DVKVTQSSRYLVKRTGEKVFLECVQDMDHENMFWYRQDPGLGLRLIYFSYDVKMKEKGDIPEGYSVSREKKERFSLILESASTNQTSMYLCASEQGTDTQYFGPGTRLTVL.

The sample holds a few counts of this clone. The chain uses TRBV5-8 and TRBJ2-2; D might be TRBD2 (6 bases). Trimming cost V 0 bases and J 4 bases, with 10 bases left between them. The CDR3 spans 15 residues. Germline CDR1 and CDR2: SGHTS and YDEGEE. CDR3: CASSLGRDPTGELFF. The CDR3, as DNA: TGTGCCAGCAGCTTGGGGAGGGATCCCACCGGGGAGCTGTTTTTT. The full variable domain, with the rest looked up from reference TRBV5-8 and TRBJ2-2, is EAGVTQSPTHLIKTRGQQATLRCSPISGHTSVYWYQQALGLGLQFLLWYDEGEERNRGNFPPRFSGRQFPNYSSELNVNALELEDSALYLCASSLGRDPTGELFFGEGSRLTVL.

The V gene is TRBV5-4, the J gene TRBJ2-1; D might be TRBD1 (5 bases). Between the trimmed V and J ends, which lost 2 bases and 4 bases, there was a span of 7 bases. The CDR3 length is 13 residues. CDR1 is SGHNT and CDR2 is YYREEE in the germline V gene (reference sequence). CDR3: CASSLQAYNEQFF. The CDR3 DNA sequence: TGTGCCAGCAGCTTACAGGCTTACAATGAGCAGTTCTTC. The entire variable domain, with the rest obtained from reference TRBV5-4 and TRBJ2-1, is as follows: ETGVTQSPTHLIKTRGQQVTLRCSSQSGHNTVSWYQQALGQGPQFIFQYYREEENGRGNFPPRFSGLQFPNYSSELNVNALELDDSALYLCASSLQAYNEQFFGPGTRLTVL.

The V gene is TRBV7-9, the J gene TRBJ2-3; 7 bases are shared with TRBD2. This CDR3 contains 15 residues. The trim removed 1 base at V and 0 bases at J, leaving 1 base unmatched. The V gene's germline CDR1 is SEHNR and CDR2 FQNEAQ (reference sequence). CDR3: CASSLVGGSTDTQYF. The CDR3 DNA reads as TGTGCCAGCAGCTTAGTGGGAGGGAGCACAGATACGCAGTATTTT.